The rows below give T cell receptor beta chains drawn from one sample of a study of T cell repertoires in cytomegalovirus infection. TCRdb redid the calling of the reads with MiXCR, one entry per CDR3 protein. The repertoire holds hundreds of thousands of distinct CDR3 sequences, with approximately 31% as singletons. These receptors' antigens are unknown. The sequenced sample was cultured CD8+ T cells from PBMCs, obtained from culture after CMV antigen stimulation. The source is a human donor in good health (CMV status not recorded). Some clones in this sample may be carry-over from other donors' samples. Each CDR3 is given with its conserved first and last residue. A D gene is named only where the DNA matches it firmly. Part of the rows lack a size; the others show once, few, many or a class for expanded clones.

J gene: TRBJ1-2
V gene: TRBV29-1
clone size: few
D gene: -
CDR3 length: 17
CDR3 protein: CSVEDHEGAPANYGYTF
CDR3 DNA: TGCAGCGTTGAAGATCATGAAGGGGCCCCCGCTAACTATGGCTACACCTTC

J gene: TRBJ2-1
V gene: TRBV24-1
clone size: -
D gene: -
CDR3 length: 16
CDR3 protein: CATSERDFSSYNEQFF
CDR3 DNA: TGTGCCACCAGTGAGAGGGACTTTTCTTCCTACAATGAGCAGTTCTTC

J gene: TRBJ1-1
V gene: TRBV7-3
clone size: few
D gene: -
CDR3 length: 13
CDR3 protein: CASSRLKNTEAFF
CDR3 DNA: TGTGCCAGCAGTCGACTGAAGAACACTGAAGCTTTCTTT

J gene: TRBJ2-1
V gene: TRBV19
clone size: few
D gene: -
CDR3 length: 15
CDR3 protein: CASSIEQFVYNEQFF
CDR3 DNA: TGTGCCAGTAGTATAGAACAGTTTGTCTACAATGAGCAGTTCTTC

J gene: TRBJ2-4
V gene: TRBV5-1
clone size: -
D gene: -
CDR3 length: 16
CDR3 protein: CASSPKIAVAKNIQYF
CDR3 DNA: TGCGCCAGCAGCCCAAAGATAGCGGTAGCCAAAAACATTCAGTACTTC

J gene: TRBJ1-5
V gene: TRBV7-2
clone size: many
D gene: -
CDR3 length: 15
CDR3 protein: CASSLVVTPGEPQHF
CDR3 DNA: TGTGCCAGCAGCTTAGTGGTGACCCCAGGGGAGCCCCAGCATTTT

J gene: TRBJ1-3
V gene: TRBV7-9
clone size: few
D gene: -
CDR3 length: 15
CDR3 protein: CASSLPVPSGNTIYF
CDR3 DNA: TGTGCCAGCAGCTTACCAGTCCCCTCTGGAAACACCATATATTTT

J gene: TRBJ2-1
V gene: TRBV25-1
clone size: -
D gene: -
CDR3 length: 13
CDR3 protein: CASSDLSGWGQFF
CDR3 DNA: TGTGCCAGCAGTGATCTGTCCGGATGGGGGCAGTTCTTC

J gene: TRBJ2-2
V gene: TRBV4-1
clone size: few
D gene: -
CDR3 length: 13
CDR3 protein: CASSRNGGGELFF
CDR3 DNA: TGCGCCAGCAGCCGGAACGGGGGCGGGGAGCTGTTTTTT

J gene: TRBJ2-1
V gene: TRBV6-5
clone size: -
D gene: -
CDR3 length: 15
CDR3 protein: CASSYSTGRGNEQFF
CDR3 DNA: TGTGCCAGCAGTTACTCGACGGGCAGGGGCAATGAGCAGTTCTTC

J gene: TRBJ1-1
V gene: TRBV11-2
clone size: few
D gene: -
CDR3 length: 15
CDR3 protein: CASSSQPGGGTEAFF
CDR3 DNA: TGTGCCAGCAGCTCACAACCCGGGGGGGGAACTGAAGCTTTCTTT

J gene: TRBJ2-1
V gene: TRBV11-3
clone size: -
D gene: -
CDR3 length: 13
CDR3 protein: CASSSGDTNEQSF
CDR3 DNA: TGTGCCAGCAGCTCCGGGGACACCAATGAGCAGTCCTTC

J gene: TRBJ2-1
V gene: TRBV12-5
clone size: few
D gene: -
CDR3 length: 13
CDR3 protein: CASRGLGHNEQFF
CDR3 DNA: TGTGCTAGTAGGGGATTAGGGCACAATGAGCAGTTCTTC

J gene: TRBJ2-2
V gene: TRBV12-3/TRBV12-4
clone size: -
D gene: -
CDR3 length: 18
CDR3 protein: CASKFSSGARPYTGELFF
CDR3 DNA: TGTGCCAGCAAATTTAGTAGTGGGGCCAGACCCTACACCGGGGAGCTGTTTTTT